Presented here are 27 T cell receptor beta chains from one specimen sequenced in a study of blood T cell repertoires in COVID-19. Some clones are missing from TCRdb's copy, which holds only in-frame ones; the method was immunoSEQ multiplex PCR. This table holds over 200,000 clones, roughly 85% found once. The sample was peripheral blood. The receptors originated from a woman aged 18-29 years who had recovered from COVID-19.

The chain is built from TRBV30 and TRBJ1-1; a possible D gene is TRBD1 (6 bases). Germline CDR1 reads GTSNPN; CDR2 reads SVGIG (reference sequence). CDR3 size: 14 residues. Between the trimmed V and J ends, which lost 2 bases and 0 bases, there was a span of 10 bases. CDR3 protein: CAWSPGHLNTEAFF. CDR3 DNA: TGTGCCTGGAGTCCGGGACATTTGAACACTGAAGCTTTCTTT. Full variable domain (outside the CDR3, taken from reference TRBV30 and TRBJ1-1): SQTIHQWPATLVQPVGSPLSLECTVEGTSNPNLYWYRQAAGRGLQLLFYSVGIGQISSEVPQNLSASRPQDRQFILSSKKLLLSDSGFYLCAWSPGHLNTEAFFGQGTRLTVV.

The CDR3 reads CASSGGAEAFF. Written as DNA, the CDR3 is TGTGCCAGCAGTGGGGGGGCTGAAGCTTTCTTT. The genes are TRBV7-3 and TRBJ1-1; D is perhaps TRBD1 (5 bases). The germline V gene has CDR1 SGHTA and CDR2 FQGTGA. The CDR3 has 11 amino acids. V was trimmed by 6 bases and J by 6 bases, leaving 8 bases between them.

This chain links TRBV5-6 with TRBJ1-2, with TRBD1 identical over 10 bases. After removal of 5 bases from V and 7 bases from J, the junction contained 8 bases not matched to a gene. CDR3 length equals 14 residues. The germline CDR1 and CDR2 sequences are SGHDT and YYEEEE. For the CDR3, the DNA is TGTGCCAGCAGTTCCGGGACAGGGGTTTTTGGCTACACCTTC. Protein product: CASSSGTGVFGYTF.

V is TRBV9 and J is TRBJ2-5; tentative D call: TRBD2 (5 bases). Per germline, CDR1 SGDLS and CDR2 YYNGEE. The CDR3 has 13 amino acids. V lost 1 base to trimming and J lost 5 bases, with 9 bases between them. CDR3 residues: CASSVTGTETQYF. The DNA for the CDR3 is TGTGCCAGCAGCGTAACGGGAACTGAGACCCAGTACTTC.

The J gene is TRBJ1-2, the V gene TRBV4-1, with TRBD1 as a possible D gene (5 bases). Germline CDR1 and CDR2: MGHRA and YSYEKL. With 0 bases removed from V and 4 bases from J, the gap between germline ends came to 12 bases. This CDR3 has 15 residues. Written as DNA, the CDR3 is TGCGCCAGCAGCCAAGATCGGGGGAGACTCTATGGCTACACCTTC. Translated, it gives CASSQDRGRLYGYTF.

The genes are TRBV25-1 and TRBJ2-7; possibly TRBD2 for D (6 bases). Trimming shortened V by 6 bases and J by 5 bases, and 20 bases separated the two germline ends. The germline gives CDR1 MGHDK, CDR2 SYGVNS. CDR3 length: 15 residues. CDR3 DNA: TGTGCCAGCAGCTCGACCGGGACTGCGAGCCACGAGCAGTACTTC. It translates to CASSSTGTASHEQYF.

The J gene is TRBJ2-7, the V gene TRBV5-1, with 15 bases identical to TRBD2. From germline, CDR1 is SGHRS and CDR2 YFSETQ. V was clipped by 4 bases and J by 7 bases; unmatched bases: 3. CDR3 length: 14 amino acids. CDR3 residues: CASSLGLAGGEQYF. CDR3 bases: TGCGCCAGCAGCCTAGGACTAGCGGGAGGGGAGCAGTACTTC.

For this clone: The sample contains more than one DNA sequence encoding this CDR3. V is TRBV7-2 and J is TRBJ1-3; D is unresolved. Between the trimmed V and J ends, which lost 1 base and 1 base, there was a span of 5 bases. This CDR3 has 14 residues. Germline lookup yields CDR1 SGHTA and CDR2 FQGNSA. CDR3 sequence reads: CASSLGVSGNTIYF. CDR3 coding DNA: TGTGCCAGCAGCTTAGGAGTTTCTGGAAACACCATATATTTT.

The V and J genes are TRBV6-5 and TRBJ1-6; 9 nucleotides align to TRBD1. V shed 7 bases, J shed 7 bases, and the junction held 8 bases outside the gene matches. The CDR3 loop spans 15 amino acids. The V gene's germline CDR1 is MNHEY and CDR2 SVGAGI. The CDR3 region is CASMGPGTGNSPLHF. The CDR3 nucleotides are TGTGCCAGCATGGGGCCGGGGACAGGGAATTCACCCCTCCACTTT.

This rearrangement joins TRBV29-1 to TRBJ2-3, with D perhaps matching TRBD1 (6 bases). Germline CDR1 reads SQVTM; CDR2 reads ANQGSEA. This CDR3 is 13 amino acids long. V was pared by 6 bases and J by 0 bases, with 10 bases between. The CDR3 DNA reads TGCAGCGTGGTAACAGGGAGCACAGATACGCAGTATTTT. It encodes CSVVTGSTDTQYF.

This chain uses TRBV29-1 with TRBJ1-1; perhaps TRBD1 as D (6 bases). The length of the CDR3 is 13 residues. The germline V and J ends were trimmed by 4 bases and 4 bases, with 13 bases remaining between them. CDR1 and CDR2 (germline): SQVTM, ANQGSEA. CDR3 residues: CSVAPQGGTEAFF. CDR3 DNA: TGCAGCGTTGCACCACAGGGCGGCACTGAAGCTTTCTTT. The full variable domain, with the rest looked up from reference TRBV29-1 and TRBJ1-1, is SAVISQKPSRDICQRGTSLTIQCQVDSQVTMMFWYRQQPGQSLTLIATANQGSEATYESGFVIDKFPISRPNLTFSTLTVSNMSPEDSSIYLCSVAPQGGTEAFFGQGTRLTVV.

The rearrangement uses TRBV30 and TRBJ2-2; the match to TRBD1 covers 11 bases. Germline-derived CDR1 and CDR2 are GTSNPN and SVGIG (reference sequence). After removal of 4 bases from V and 3 bases from J, the junction contained 4 bases not matched to a gene. The CDR3 consists of 15 residues. CDR3 sequence: CAWTDRGLDTGELFF. CDR3 coding DNA: TGTGCCTGGACGGACAGGGGGCTTGACACCGGGGAGCTGTTTTTT.

The V gene is TRBV11-2, the J gene TRBJ2-7; 9 nucleotides align to TRBD2. This CDR3 has 14 residues. V lost 5 bases and J lost 3; bases outside the gene matches: 5. Germline CDR1 SGHAT, CDR2 FQNNGV. CDR3 protein: CASSLFSGSYEQYF. CDR3 nucleotide sequence: TGTGCCAGCAGCCTCTTTAGCGGGAGCTACGAGCAGTACTTC.

The CDR3 protein is CASSPLAGGPDTQYF. CDR3 DNA sequence: TGTGCCAGCAGTCCACTAGCGGGAGGGCCAGATACGCAGTATTTT. V and J are TRBV6-2 or TRBV6-3 and TRBJ2-3; 13 bases map to TRBD2. CDR1 and CDR2 from the germline V gene are MNHEY and SVGEGT. V was pared by 5 bases and J by 4 bases, with 3 bases of the junction left unmatched. This CDR3 comprises 15 residues.

J is TRBJ1-6 and V is TRBV5-4, with TRBD1 matching over 7 bases. J lost 8 bases, V lost 4 bases, and 12 bases had no gene match. The CDR3 spans 16 residues. The germline V gene encodes CDR1 SGHNT and CDR2 YYREEE (reference sequence). CDR3 protein: CASSPGGAGGHSPLHF. DNA for the CDR3: TGTGCCAGCAGCCCCGGTGGCGCAGGGGGGCATTCACCCCTCCACTTT. The entire variable domain, with the rest obtained from reference TRBV5-4 and TRBJ1-6, is as follows: ETGVTQSPTHLIKTRGQQVTLRCSSQSGHNTVSWYQQALGQGPQFIFQYYREEENGRGNFPPRFSGLQFPNYSSELNVNALELDDSALYLCASSPGGAGGHSPLHFGNGTRLTVT.

The gene calls are TRBV27 and TRBJ2-1; D is possibly TRBD1 (5 bases). The germline gives CDR1 MNHEY, CDR2 SMNVEV (reference sequence). V gave up 4 bases and J gave up 2 bases, with 12 bases separating them. The CDR3 consists of 15 residues. CDR3 region: CASSSADTTYNEQFF. CDR3 in DNA: TGTGCCAGCAGTTCCGCGGACACCACCTACAATGAGCAGTTCTTC.

The genes are TRBV6-5 and TRBJ2-3, with 13 bases aligning to TRBD2. CDR3 length: 15 amino acids. The V gene's germline CDR1 is MNHEY and CDR2 SVGAGI. The J segment lost 3 bases and the V segment lost 6 bases, leaving 3 bases of the junction unmatched. The CDR3 DNA reads as TGTGCCAGCAGAGGACTAGCGGGAGTGACAGATACGCAGTATTTT. Translation gives CASRGLAGVTDTQYF.

The V and J genes are TRBV6-4 and TRBJ2-3; tentatively, D is TRBD1 (6 bases). This CDR3 spans 13 amino acids. Trimming shortened V by 6 bases and J by 4 bases, and 11 bases separated the two germline ends. CDR1 is MRHNA and CDR2 is SNTAGT in the germline V gene. This CDR3 is CASSPRGPDTQYF. CDR3 DNA: TGTGCCAGCAGCCCCAGGGGACCAGATACGCAGTATTTT.

The chain recombines TRBV27 with TRBJ2-5, with D tentatively TRBD2 (5 bases). V lost 2 bases and J 5 bases, leaving 12 bases between the germline ends. CDR3 length: 14 amino acids. CDR1 is MNHEY, CDR2 SMNVEV, per germline (reference sequence). The CDR3 nucleotides read TGTGCCAGCAGTTTACGGGGAAACAAGGAGACCCAGTACTTC. Its translation: CASSLRGNKETQYF.

This clone was observed a few times. V and J are TRBV5-1 and TRBJ1-6; D is possibly TRBD1 (6 bases). The CDR3 contains 16 residues. Germline V gene sequence: CDR1 SGHRS, CDR2 YFSETQ. V dropped 0 bases and J dropped 5 bases, with 12 bases sitting between them. This CDR3 is CASSLGQAANNSPLHF. CDR3 nucleotide sequence: TGCGCCAGCAGCTTGGGACAGGCGGCGAATAATTCACCCCTCCACTTT.

The chain couples TRBV19 to TRBJ2-5; 12 bases line up with TRBD1. Germline trimming cut 5 bases from V and 5 bases from J; bases unmatched to any gene: 6. CDR3 length: 15 residues. CDR1 LNHDA and CDR2 SQIVND come from the germline V gene (reference sequence). In DNA, the CDR3 is TGTGCCAGTAGTTCCGGGACAGGGGGCGCGGAGACCCAGTACTTC. Its translation: CASSSGTGGAETQYF.

The V call is TRBV19, the J call TRBJ2-1, with 7 bases aligning to TRBD1. The CDR3 totals 15 residues. The ends lost 3 bases at V and 7 bases at J; junction bases unmatched: 9. CDR1 is LNHDA, CDR2 SQIVND, per germline (reference sequence). The CDR3 protein is CASSIGLTGSNEQFF. Here the CDR3 DNA reads TGTGCCAGTAGTATTGGTTTGACAGGGTCTAATGAGCAGTTCTTC.

The chain combines TRBV24-1 with TRBJ2-6; 7 bases fit TRBD1. The CDR3 extends over 16 amino acids. Trimming removed 4 bases from V and 4 bases from J; junction bases left unmatched: 6. Germline CDR1 is KGHDR and CDR2 is SFDVKD. The CDR3 is CATSDEDRAGANVLTF. The CDR3 DNA follows: TGTGCCACCAGTGACGAAGACAGGGCCGGGGCCAACGTCCTGACTTTC.

V and J are TRBV2 and TRBJ1-2; TRBD1 agrees at 7 bases. The junction had 12 bases not matched to a gene; V was cut back by 10 bases and J by 4 bases. This CDR3 region has 14 residues. Germline values: CDR1 SNHLY, CDR2 FYNNEI. The CDR3 DNA reads as TGTGCCATACTGGGGACAGATACCAGCTATGGCTACACCTTC. Translated: CAILGTDTSYGYTF.

V is TRBV18 and J is TRBJ1-2; 9 nucleotides line up with TRBD1. Germline trimming cut 0 bases from V and 3 bases from J; bases unmatched to any gene: 5. The CDR3 covers 16 residues. The germline V gene encodes CDR1 KGHSH and CDR2 LQKENI. The CDR3 spells CASSPPTGGGYYGYTF. The CDR3 region has the DNA TGTGCCAGCTCACCACCTACAGGGGGCGGCTACTATGGCTACACCTTC.

The chain is built from TRBV18 and TRBJ1-2; 9 nucleotides match TRBD1. Germline V gene data show CDR1 as KGHSH and CDR2 as LQKENI. The CDR3 spans 15 residues. With V trimmed by 2 bases and J by 2 bases, 3 bases remained unmatched. The CDR3 here is CASSPSGQGNYGYTF. As DNA, the CDR3 is TGTGCCAGCTCACCAAGTGGACAGGGGAACTATGGCTACACCTTC.

Only a few counts were recorded for this clone. CDR3 sequence: CASSVGTGEGYTF. Written as DNA, the CDR3 is TGTGCCAGCAGCGTCGGGACAGGGGAAGGCTACACCTTC. The genes are TRBV7-3 and TRBJ1-2; 10 nucleotides agree with TRBD1. Germline trimming cut 5 bases from V and 8 bases from J; bases unmatched to any gene: 5. The CDR3 runs to 13 residues. Germline CDR1 reads SGHTA; CDR2 reads FQGTGA. The whole variable domain, remainder taken from reference TRBV7-3 and TRBJ1-2, is GAGVSQTPSNKVTEKGKYVELRCDPISGHTALYWYRQSLGQGPEFLIYFQGTGAADDSGLPNDRFFAVRPEGSVSTLKIQRTERGDSAVYLCASSVGTGEGYTFGSGTRLTVV.